Presented here are 6 T cell receptor beta chains from one specimen sequenced in a study of CD8+ T cells in alopecia areata. Once RNA had been extracted, it was reverse transcribed into cDNA to act as the sequencing template. The method was immunoSEQ multiplex PCR; TCRdb's version includes in-frame clones alone and lacks a portion of them. This sample has about 180,000 clones, with 53% found just once. Treatment of the sample: oral pan-JAK inhibitor, 5-10 mg twice daily. The sample in question was CD8+ T cells sorted from blood, obtained at week 24, from a patient treated with tofacitinib. These TCRs come from a human donor with alopecia areata.

The rearrangement joins TRBV5-4 to TRBJ1-2; D is perhaps TRBD1 (6 bases). CDR3 length: 12 amino acids. Germline V CDR1 and CDR2: SGHNT, YYREEE (reference sequence). Trimming pared 1 base from V and 10 bases from J, leaving 11 bases between. The CDR3 sequence: CASSLKGTYYTF. The CDR3, as DNA: TGTGCCAGCAGCTTGAAGGGGACATACTACACCTTC.

As regards this clone: One base away lies a much larger clone, so this may be a sequencing read error. The chain couples TRBV11-2 to TRBJ2-2; D not resolved. Germline values: CDR1 SGHAT, CDR2 FQNNGV. This CDR3 region has 12 residues. With 3 bases removed from V and 4 bases from J, the gap between germline ends came to 3 bases. The CDR3 DNA follows: TGTGCCAGCAGCTTCGGCACCGGGGAGCTGTTTTTT. Encoded protein: CASSFGTGELFF.

Regarding this clone: This CDR3 is also generated by other DNA sequences in the sample. The rearrangement links TRBV5-1 to TRBJ2-7, with D unclear. Germline assignment: CDR1 SGHRS and CDR2 YFSETQ. CDR3 length equals 13 residues. Trimming took off 0 bases at V and 0 bases at J, with 4 bases between the two ends. The CDR3 nucleotides are TGCGCCAGCAGCTTGGACGGCTCCTACGAGCAGTACTTC. Residues: CASSLDGSYEQYF.

This rearrangement joins TRBV7-9 to TRBJ2-2, with 9 bases identical to TRBD1. The CDR3 is 16 amino acids. V lost 7 bases to trimming and J lost 3 bases; unmatched junction nucleotides: 9. The V gene's germline CDR1 is SEHNR and CDR2 FQNEAQ (reference sequence). The chain's CDR3 is CASTQGGQGYTGELFF. DNA for the CDR3: TGTGCCAGCACCCAAGGGGGACAGGGATACACCGGGGAGCTGTTTTTT.

This clone was observed a handful of times. The CDR3 spells CASSLRDSYGYTF. The CDR3 DNA reads TGTGCCAGCAGCCTCCGGGACAGCTATGGCTACACCTTC. The V gene is TRBV7-8, the J gene TRBJ1-2, with TRBD1 matching 7 bases. Germline V gene lookup returns CDR1 SGHVS and CDR2 FQNEAQ. The CDR3 consists of 13 residues. The junction had 4 bases not matched to a gene; V was cut back by 5 bases and J by 4 bases.

The chain joins TRBV29-1 to TRBJ1-1; 7 positions match TRBD1. V trimming: 0 bases; J trimming: 5 bases; junction bases outside the gene matches: 0. Germline values: CDR1 SQVTM, CDR2 ANQGSEA. This CDR3 has 12 residues. CDR3 nucleotide sequence: TGCAGCGTTGAAGAGACAGGGACTGAAGCTTTCTTT. This sequence encodes CSVEETGTEAFF.